A selection of T cell receptor beta chains follows, all from one sample in a study of CD8+ T cells in alopecia areata. Assay: immunoSEQ multiplex PCR; the TCRdb copy retains only in-frame clones and omits some. The sample lists 89,000 or so clones, roughly 47% occurring once. Material for sequencing was NKG2D-high CD8+ T cells sorted from blood. These TCRs come from a human donor with alopecia areata. Both conserved end residues are part of each CDR3. The D gene is left open where the match is weak. Rows give clone size only sometimes, using once, few, many, or a class for an expanded clone.

abundance,v_gene,d_gene,CDR3aa
NA,TRBV6-6,NA,CASGSQPQHF
NA,TRBV5-6,NA,CASSLEGFQYGSYEQYF
NA,TRBV29-1,TRBD1,CSVELGQGPYEQYF
NA,TRBV5-6,NA,CASSPDGNYGYTF
NA,TRBV7-9,NA,CASSLGYQQGETQYF
NA,TRBV27,TRBD2,CASSQGTSGVDEQFF
medium-sized,TRBV2,NA,CASLGAGANVLTF
NA,TRBV29-1,TRBD1,CSVSGTGEIRTNYGYTF
NA,TRBV27,NA,CASSSRTAVFYNEQFF
few,TRBV29-1,TRBD2,CSAERGTGTDTQYF
NA,TRBV6-6,NA,CASSPVLTYGYTF
NA,TRBV29-1,NA,CSVEGLGAFF
NA,TRBV27,NA,CASSLLPLNYGYTF
NA,TRBV27,NA,CASSSQGIQHF
NA,TRBV4-3,TRBD2,CASSQEVAGAYEQYF
NA,TRBV29-1,TRBD1,CSVVGDRGYEQYF
NA,TRBV5-6,NA,CASSLGGTSYEQYF
few,TRBV4-1,NA,CASSQVQMQFIETQYF
NA,TRBV27,NA,CASMGGGKLFF
once,TRBV7-8,NA,CASSTTVPSTDTQYF
NA,TRBV2,TRBD2,CASSAQPGLDREQYF
few,TRBV29-1,NA,CSGLRGNTEAFF
few,TRBV5-1,TRBD1,CASSPGTGDGETQYF
once,TRBV30,NA,CAWSSSSGSWEQFF
NA,TRBV2,NA,CASSEGTSANYGYTF
NA,TRBV9,NA,CASSVEEDTQYF
NA,TRBV28,TRBD2,CASSLGLAGVDTQYF
NA,TRBV27,NA,CASSLGLTYEQYF
NA,TRBV7-9,TRBD2,CASSLSASGYEQYF
NA,TRBV5-1,NA,CASSSIYSGEAYNEQFF